This T cell receptor beta chain was observed in a study of CD8 T cells in Susac syndrome. Germline V gene data show CDR1 as MNHEY and CDR2 as SMNVEV (reference sequence). The CDR3 consists of 15 residues. Between the trimmed V and J ends, which lost 3 bases and 7 bases, there was a span of 16 bases. With random hexamers, roughly 0.45 to 1 ug RNA was reverse transcribed. The TCR beta CDR3 was amplified by immunoSEQ multiplex PCR across 54 Vbeta, 13 Jbeta. TCRdb reprocessed the immunoSEQ multiplex PCR reads with MiXCR, giving one entry per CDR3 protein. The repertoire includes 250,000 to 300,000 distinct CDR3 sequences, approximately 85% of them detected once, and roughly 0.21% sits in the top ten.

The source is a human donor with multiple sclerosis. The chain combines TRBV27 with TRBJ2-1; D possibly corresponds to TRBD2 (6 bases). The sample was CD8+ T cells from PBMCs. The CDR3 loop reads CASSLRRDGLNEQFF. The CDR3 coding sequence is TGTGCCAGCAGTTTGCGGCGGGATGGCTTGAATGAGCAGTTCTTC.